Each of the 15 T cell receptor beta chains below was sequenced from the same sample in a study of neoadjuvant anti-PD-1 for oral cavity cancer. The sample's time point: after neoadjuvant nivolumab, at surgical resection. Produced via immunoSEQ multiplex PCR; TCRdb's table is partial and in-frame only. The repertoire holds around 68,000 clones, with 70% to 90% as singletons. Sequencing used PBMCs, obtained after nivolumab (anti-PD-1) treatment. The source is a person aged 35-80 years with oral cavity squamous cell carcinoma.

This clone was seen more than once but under ten times. The genes are TRBV18 and TRBJ1-6; perhaps TRBD1 as D (6 bases). Germline values: CDR1 KGHSH, CDR2 LQKENI. The ends were cut back, 4 bases at V and 7 bases at J, with 17 bases in the middle. The length of the CDR3 is 16 residues. The CDR3 DNA follows: TGTGCCAGCTCACGTCGGCCTGGACAGAGAAATTCACCCCTCCACTTT. Its translation: CASSRRPGQRNSPLHF.

The rearrangement joins TRBV27 to TRBJ2-7; the D gene could be TRBD1 or TRBD2 (6 bases each). V lost 3 bases and J lost 2, with 14 bases in between. Germline V gives CDR1 MNHEY, CDR2 SMNVEV (reference sequence). There are 15 residues in the CDR3. The CDR3 bases are TGTGCCAGCAGTTTCGGGGGCACAATCCCCTACGAGCAGTACTTC. Its protein product is CASSFGGTIPYEQYF.

V gene TRBV28 combines with J gene TRBJ1-2; weak D call: TRBD1 (5 bases). The germline V gene encodes CDR1 MDHEN and CDR2 SYDVKM. The CDR3 has 16 amino acids. The ends were cut back, 3 bases at V and 4 bases at J, with 18 bases in the middle. The CDR3 DNA reads as TGTGCCAGCAGTTTTCCCGGGGCAGGTGCGCGCTATGGCTACACCTTC. Protein sequence: CASSFPGAGARYGYTF.

The rearrangement joins TRBV15 to TRBJ2-1; tentatively, D is TRBD1 or TRBD2 (6 bases each). Trimming cost V 3 bases and J 2 bases, with 14 bases left between them. CDR1 and CDR2 from the germline V gene are LNHNV and YYDKDF (reference sequence). The CDR3 has 16 residues. CDR3 residues: CATSSRGRPPYNEQFF. The CDR3, as DNA: TGTGCCACCAGCAGTAGGGGGAGGCCCCCCTACAATGAGCAGTTCTTC.

The chain recombines TRBV9 with TRBJ2-1; maybe TRBD2 (6 bases). V was pared by 0 bases and J by 4 bases, with 11 bases between. CDR3 length equals 15 residues. The germline gives CDR1 SGDLS, CDR2 YYNGEE. The CDR3 bases are TGTGCCAGCAGCGTAGCAGGGAGCGGGTACAATGAGCAGTTCTTC. This translates into CASSVAGSGYNEQFF.

CDR3 nucleotides: TGTGCCAGCAGGGACAGGGAAAATAGCAATCAGCCCCAGCATTTT. This codes for CASRDRENSNQPQHF. The chain has TRBV27 and TRBJ1-5; 8 bases map to TRBD1. Germline CDR1 is MNHEY and CDR2 is SMNVEV (reference sequence). CDR3 length: 15 amino acids. V lost 6 bases to trimming and J lost 0 bases; unmatched junction nucleotides: 4.

V usage is TRBV28 and J usage is TRBJ1-4, with D perhaps TRBD1 (6 bases). Trimming removed 6 bases at V and 0 bases at J, with 20 bases between. Germline CDR1 and CDR2: MDHEN and SYDVKM. The length of the CDR3 is 18 residues. The CDR3 here is CASRPTYRDTTTNEKLFF. The CDR3 DNA reads TGTGCCAGCAGACCCACCTACCGGGACACAACAACTAATGAAAAACTGTTTTTT.

The chain couples TRBV5-4 to TRBJ1-2, with D possibly matching TRBD1 (6 bases). The germline gives CDR1 SGHNT, CDR2 YYREEE (reference sequence). This CDR3 is 13 amino acids long. V lost 4 bases and J 4 bases, leaving 11 bases between the germline ends. The CDR3 here is CASSPGGLYGYTF. Here the CDR3 DNA reads TGTGCCAGCAGCCCCGGGGGGCTCTATGGCTACACCTTC.

The gene calls are TRBV4-1 and TRBJ2-7; TRBD1 matches at 8 bases. V was clipped by 1 base and J by 6 bases; unmatched bases: 14. The CDR3 runs 17 residues. The germline V gene encodes CDR1 MGHRA and CDR2 YSYEKL. DNA for the CDR3: TGCGCCAGCAGCCAAGCCCCCGTGGGCCAGGGGGCGGTCGAGCAGTACTTC. As protein: CASSQAPVGQGAVEQYF.

Only one count was recorded for this clone. The V call is TRBV2, the J call TRBJ2-1; D gene uncertain. This CDR3 region has 14 residues. V was cut by 1 base and J by 8 bases, with 12 bases left in between. The germline CDR1 and CDR2 sequences are SNHLY and FYNNEI. The CDR3 nucleotides are TGTGCCAGCAGTGAAGGTAGTTCAGGCTATGAGCAGTTCTTC. Its protein product is CASSEGSSGYEQFF.

The V gene is TRBV30, the J gene TRBJ2-6; D not certain. Germline V gene lookup returns CDR1 GTSNPN and CDR2 SVGIG (reference sequence). The CDR3 is made up of 15 amino acids. The V end was cut by 0 bases, the J end by 1 base, with 7 bases between. In DNA, the CDR3 is TGTGCCTGGAGTGTATCCCAATCTGGGGCCAACGTCCTGACTTTC. As protein: CAWSVSQSGANVLTF. Together with reference TRBV30 and TRBJ2-6, the CDR3 gives the full variable domain: SQTIHQWPATLVQPVGSPLSLECTVEGTSNPNLYWYRQAAGRGLQLLFYSVGIGQISSEVPQNLSASRPQDRQFILSSKKLLLSDSGFYLCAWSVSQSGANVLTFGAGSRLTVL.

About this clone itself: Other DNA sequences of this sample code for an identical CDR3. The chain employs TRBV5-1 and TRBJ1-4; D is uncertain. The CDR3 covers 12 residues. The germline V and J ends were trimmed by 0 bases and 5 bases, with 2 bases remaining between them. Germline CDR1 is SGHRS and CDR2 is YFSETQ. The CDR3 sequence is CASSLGNEKLFF. The CDR3, as DNA: TGCGCCAGCAGCTTGGGGAATGAAAAACTGTTTTTT.

The chain couples TRBV2 to TRBJ1-5; TRBD1 might be the D (6 bases). Trimming took off 7 bases at V and 4 bases at J, with 11 bases between the two ends. Germline CDR1 is SNHLY and CDR2 is FYNNEI. The CDR3 extends over 13 amino acids. The CDR3 loop is CASKPDRNQPQHF. The CDR3 nucleotides read TGTGCCAGCAAGCCGGACAGAAATCAGCCCCAGCATTTT.

The chain employs TRBV10-1 and TRBJ2-1; D is unresolved. Germline values: CDR1 WNHNN, CDR2 SYGVQD (reference sequence). The ends were cut back, 5 bases at V and 8 bases at J, with 10 bases in the middle. This CDR3 is 12 amino acids long. CDR3 protein: CASSRSGDEQFF. DNA for the CDR3: TGCGCCAGCAGTAGGTCCGGCGATGAGCAGTTCTTC.

The chain recombines TRBV30 with TRBJ2-1; TRBD2 might be the D (6 bases). Per the germline V gene, CDR1 is GTSNPN and CDR2 is SVGIG (reference sequence). CDR3 length equals 12 residues. Trimming stripped 7 bases from V and 3 bases from J, with 10 bases between. The chain's CDR3 is CALAGGYNEQFF. The CDR3, as DNA: TGTGCCTTGGCCGGGGGCTACAATGAGCAGTTCTTC.